This T cell receptor beta chain was captured by sequencing in a study of T cell repertoires in urothelial bladder cancer (dated by TCRdb to the late 2010s). Looking at the study overall: Of the roughly 12 resected lesions, three were clinically staged as cT0, three as cTa, three as cT1 and three as cT2 or greater. The study compared TCR repertoire clonality in bladder tumors with that in benign bladder inflammation. Approximately eleven resected bladder lesions, consisting of urothelial carcinoma (UC+) and benign (UC-) specimens, were examined. About a dozen patients with bladder lesions undergoing transurethral resection were identified prospectively.

The TCR beta chain CDR3 region was sequenced with the immunoSEQ assay. Concerning the study's data processing: For every specimen, the T-cell fraction, clonal dominance and maximum TCR clone frequency were calculated. TCRdb re-hosts the immuneACCESS table, in-frame sequences only. Its copies lack some clones; in the studies checked, an unresolved V gene accounts for under half of them, and the cause for the rest is not known. That table is the source of V, J and clone size, and D and trimming were worked out from the DNA. This sample is represented by some 9,000 clones; 58% of them were singletons. The ten biggest clones cover around 30% of the sample. Of note for this clone: Its antigen is still unknown. There are no base qualities to consult, and no much larger clone falls within one base.

The full study reports these points: In carcinoma specimens, one T-cell clone made up as much as 17% of infiltrating lymphocytes, versus 2% to 2.5% in benign specimens. Median tumor infiltrating lymphocyte percentage was less than 2.5% in carcinoma specimens and over 9.5% in benign specimens. Urothelial carcinoma specimens had fewer T cells than benign specimens, with medians of about 5,000 and 25,000.

Specimens of bladder lesions were obtained during transurethral resection and kept at -80C. DNA was extracted from bladder specimens collected at transurethral resection. V was cut back by 5 bases and J by 5 bases, leaving a gap of 9 bases between them. From its cysteine to its phenylalanine, the CDR3 spans 12 amino acids. The retained sequence is limited to the CDR3, 36 bases, with the frame set at the first base. CDR1 and CDR2 are drawn from the germline V gene: LGHNT, FRNRAP. This chain joins TRBV12-5 to TRBJ1-1, with the D gene not confidently named. The origin of this receptor is a human donor with urothelial carcinoma. The source material was tumor-infiltrating cells from bladder cancer. The nucleotides are TGTGCTAGTGGTCCGGGAGGGACTGAAGCTTTCTTT. Protein translation: CASGPGGTEAFF. The reference TRBV12-5 and TRBJ1-1 proteins fill in what lies around the CDR3, so the full variable domain reads DARVTQTPRHKVTEMGQEVTMRCQPILGHNTVFWYRQTMMQGLELLAYFRNRAPLDDSGMPKDRFSAEMPDATLATLKIQPSEPRDSAVYFCASGPGGTEAFFGQGTRLTVV.